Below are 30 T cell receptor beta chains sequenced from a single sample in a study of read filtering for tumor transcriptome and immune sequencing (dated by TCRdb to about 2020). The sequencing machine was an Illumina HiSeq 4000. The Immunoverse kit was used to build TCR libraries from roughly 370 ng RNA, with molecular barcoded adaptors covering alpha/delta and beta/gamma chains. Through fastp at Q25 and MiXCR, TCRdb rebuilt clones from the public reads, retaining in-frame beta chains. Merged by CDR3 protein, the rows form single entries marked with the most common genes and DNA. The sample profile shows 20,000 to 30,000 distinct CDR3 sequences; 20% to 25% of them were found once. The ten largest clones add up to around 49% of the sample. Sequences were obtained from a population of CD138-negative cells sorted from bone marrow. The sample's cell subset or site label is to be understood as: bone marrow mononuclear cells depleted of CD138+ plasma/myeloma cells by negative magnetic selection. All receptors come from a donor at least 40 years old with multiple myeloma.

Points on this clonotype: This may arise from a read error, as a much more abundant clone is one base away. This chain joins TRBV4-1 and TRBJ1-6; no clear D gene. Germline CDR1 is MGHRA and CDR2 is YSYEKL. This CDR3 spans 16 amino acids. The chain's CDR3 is CASSQEIGIHNPPLHF. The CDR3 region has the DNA TGCGCCAGCAGCCAAGAAATAGGAATCCATAATCCACCCCTCCACTTT.

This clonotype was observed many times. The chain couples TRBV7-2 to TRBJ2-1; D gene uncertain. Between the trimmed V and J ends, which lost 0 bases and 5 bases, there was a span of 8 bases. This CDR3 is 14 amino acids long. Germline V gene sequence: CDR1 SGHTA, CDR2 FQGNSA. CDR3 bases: TGTGCCAGCAGCTTAGCGGGGTCCCACAATGAGCAGTTCTTC. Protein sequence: CASSLAGSHNEQFF. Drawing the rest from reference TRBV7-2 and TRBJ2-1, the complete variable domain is GAGVSQSPSNKVTEKGKDVELRCDPISGHTALYWYRQSLGQGLEFLIYFQGNSAPDKSGLPSDRFSAERTGGSVSTLTIQRTQQEDSAVYLCASSLAGSHNEQFFGPGTRLTVL.

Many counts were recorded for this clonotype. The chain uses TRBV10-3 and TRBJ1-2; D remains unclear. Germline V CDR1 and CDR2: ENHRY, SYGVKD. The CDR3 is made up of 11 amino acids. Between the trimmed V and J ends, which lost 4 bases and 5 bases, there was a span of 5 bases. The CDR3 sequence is CAISASYGYTF. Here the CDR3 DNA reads TGTGCCATCAGTGCTTCATATGGCTACACCTTC.

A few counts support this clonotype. The CDR3 DNA reads TGTGCCAGCAGCCTTAATCCCCCGGTTAGCACAGATACGCAGTATTTT. Amino acids: CASSLNPPVSTDTQYF. The chain combines TRBV7-2 with TRBJ2-3; D unclear. Looked up from germline, CDR1 is SGHTA and CDR2 is FQGNSA. The ends were cut back, 5 bases at V and 0 bases at J, with 15 bases in the middle. The CDR3 is 16 amino acids.

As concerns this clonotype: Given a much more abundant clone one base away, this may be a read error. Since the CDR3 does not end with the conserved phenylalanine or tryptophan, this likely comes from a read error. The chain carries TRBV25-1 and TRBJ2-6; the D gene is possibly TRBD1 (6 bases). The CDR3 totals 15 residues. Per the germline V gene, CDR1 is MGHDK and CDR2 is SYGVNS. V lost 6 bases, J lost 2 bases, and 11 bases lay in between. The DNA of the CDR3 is TGTGCCAGCAGCCAACGGACAGCTGGGGCCAACGTCCTGACTCTC. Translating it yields CASSQRTAGANVLTL.

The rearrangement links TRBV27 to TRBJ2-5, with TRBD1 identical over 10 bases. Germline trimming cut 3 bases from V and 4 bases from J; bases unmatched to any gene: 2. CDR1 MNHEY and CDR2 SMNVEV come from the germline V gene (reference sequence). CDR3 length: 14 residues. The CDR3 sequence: CASSLGTGVETQYF. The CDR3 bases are TGTGCCAGCAGTTTGGGGACAGGGGTAGAGACCCAGTACTTC.

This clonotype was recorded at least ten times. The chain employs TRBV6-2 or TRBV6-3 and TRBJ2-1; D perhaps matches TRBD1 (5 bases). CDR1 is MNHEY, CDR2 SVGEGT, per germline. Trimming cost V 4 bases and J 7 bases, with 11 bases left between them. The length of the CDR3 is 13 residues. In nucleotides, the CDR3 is TGTGCCAGCAGTTCGTGGGGCGAGAATGAGCAGTTCTTC. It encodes CASSSWGENEQFF.

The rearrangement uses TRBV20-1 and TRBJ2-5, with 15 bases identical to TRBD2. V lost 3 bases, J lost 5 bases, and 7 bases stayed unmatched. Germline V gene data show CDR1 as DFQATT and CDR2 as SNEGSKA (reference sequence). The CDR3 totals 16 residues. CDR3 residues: CSARDGTSGGMETQYF. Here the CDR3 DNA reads TGCAGTGCTAGGGACGGGACTAGCGGGGGGATGGAGACCCAGTACTTC.

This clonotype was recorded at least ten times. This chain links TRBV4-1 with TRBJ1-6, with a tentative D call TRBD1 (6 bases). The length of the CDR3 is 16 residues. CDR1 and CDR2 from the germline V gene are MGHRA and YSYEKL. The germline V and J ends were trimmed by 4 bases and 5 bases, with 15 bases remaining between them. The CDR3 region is CASSRELQGHNSPLHF. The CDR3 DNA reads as TGCGCCAGCAGCCGAGAATTACAGGGTCATAATTCACCCCTCCACTTT.

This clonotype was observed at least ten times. CDR3 protein: CASSLSSLVSIQYF. CDR3 DNA sequence: TGTGCCAGCAGCTTATCCTCACTAGTAAGCATTCAGTACTTC. The V call is TRBV7-2, the J call TRBJ2-4, with D possibly matching TRBD2 (5 bases). Germline V gene lookup returns CDR1 SGHTA and CDR2 FQGNSA. The length of the CDR3 is 14 residues. Trimming shortened V by 2 bases and J by 9 bases, and 14 bases separated the two germline ends.

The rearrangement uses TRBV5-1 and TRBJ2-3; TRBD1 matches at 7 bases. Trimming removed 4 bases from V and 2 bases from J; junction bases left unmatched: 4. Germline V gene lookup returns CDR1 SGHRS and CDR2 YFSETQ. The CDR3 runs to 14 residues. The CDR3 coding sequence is TGCGCCAGCAGCCCGGGACAGCACACAGATACGCAGTATTTT. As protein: CASSPGQHTDTQYF.

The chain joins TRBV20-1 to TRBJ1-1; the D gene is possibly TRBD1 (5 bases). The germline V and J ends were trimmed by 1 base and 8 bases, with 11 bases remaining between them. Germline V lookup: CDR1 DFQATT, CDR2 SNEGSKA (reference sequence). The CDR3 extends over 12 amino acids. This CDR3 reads CSARARGTEAFF. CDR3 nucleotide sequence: TGCAGTGCTAGAGCGCGGGGGACCGAAGCTTTCTTT.

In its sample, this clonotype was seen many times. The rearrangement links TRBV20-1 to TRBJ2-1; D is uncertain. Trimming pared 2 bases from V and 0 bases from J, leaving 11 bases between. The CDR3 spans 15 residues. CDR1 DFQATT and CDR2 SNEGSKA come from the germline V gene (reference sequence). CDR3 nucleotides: TGCAGTGCTAGACCTAGGACCAGCTCCTACAATGAGCAGTTCTTC. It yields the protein CSARPRTSSYNEQFF.

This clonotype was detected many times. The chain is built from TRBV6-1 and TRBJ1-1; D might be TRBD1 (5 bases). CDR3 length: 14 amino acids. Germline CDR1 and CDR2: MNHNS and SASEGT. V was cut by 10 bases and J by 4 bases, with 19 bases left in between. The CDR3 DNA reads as TGTGCCACCCTAACCGGGGGTCGGAGCACTGAAGCTTTCTTT. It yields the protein CATLTGGRSTEAFF.

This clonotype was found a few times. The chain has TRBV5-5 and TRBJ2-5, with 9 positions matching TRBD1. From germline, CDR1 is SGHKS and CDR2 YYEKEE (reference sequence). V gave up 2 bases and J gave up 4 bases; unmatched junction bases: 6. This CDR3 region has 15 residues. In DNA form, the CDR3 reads TGTGCCAGCAGCTTCGAAGGACAGGGGAGAGAGACCCAGTACTTC. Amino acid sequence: CASSFEGQGRETQYF.

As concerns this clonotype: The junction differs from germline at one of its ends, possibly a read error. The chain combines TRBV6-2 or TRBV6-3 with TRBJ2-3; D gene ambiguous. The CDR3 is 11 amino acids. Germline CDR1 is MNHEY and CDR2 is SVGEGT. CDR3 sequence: CASSFEDAQYF. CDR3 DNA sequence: TGTGCCAGCAGTTTCGAAGATGCGCAGTATTTT.

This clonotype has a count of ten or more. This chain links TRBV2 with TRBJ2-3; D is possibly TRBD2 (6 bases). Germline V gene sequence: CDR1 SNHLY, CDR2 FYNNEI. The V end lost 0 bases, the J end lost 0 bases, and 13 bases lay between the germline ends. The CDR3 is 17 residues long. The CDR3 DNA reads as TGTGCCAGCAGTGAAGCGCTACGGGGGAGGAGCACAGATACGCAGTATTTT. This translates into CASSEALRGRSTDTQYF.

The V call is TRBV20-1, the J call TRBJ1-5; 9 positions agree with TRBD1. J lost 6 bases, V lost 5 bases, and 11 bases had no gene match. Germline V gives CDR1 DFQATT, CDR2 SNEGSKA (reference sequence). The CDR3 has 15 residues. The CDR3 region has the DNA TGCAGTGCTCCCCGAGGACAGGGGTTTGGTCAGCCCCAGCATTTT. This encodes CSAPRGQGFGQPQHF.

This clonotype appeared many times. The CDR3 region is CSAPWGGPNEQFF. The DNA of the CDR3 is TGCAGTGCACCCTGGGGGGGCCCTAATGAGCAGTTCTTC. The chain is built from TRBV20-1 and TRBJ2-1, with a possible D match to TRBD2 (7 bases). V lost 6 bases and J lost 7, with 16 bases in between. This CDR3 is 13 amino acids long. CDR1 is DFQATT and CDR2 is SNEGSKA in the germline V gene (reference sequence).

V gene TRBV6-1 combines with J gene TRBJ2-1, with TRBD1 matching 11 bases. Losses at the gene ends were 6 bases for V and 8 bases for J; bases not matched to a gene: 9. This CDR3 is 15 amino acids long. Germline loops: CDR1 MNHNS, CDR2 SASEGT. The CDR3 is CASSSGTGGFHEQFF. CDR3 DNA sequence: TGTGCCAGCAGCTCCGGGACAGGGGGTTTCCATGAGCAGTTCTTC.

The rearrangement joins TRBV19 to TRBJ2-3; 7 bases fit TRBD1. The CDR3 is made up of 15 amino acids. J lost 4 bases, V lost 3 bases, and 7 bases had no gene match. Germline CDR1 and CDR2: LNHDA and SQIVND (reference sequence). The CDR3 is CASSIGTVLSDTQYF. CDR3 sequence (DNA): TGTGCCAGTAGTATCGGGACAGTTCTTTCAGATACGCAGTATTTT.

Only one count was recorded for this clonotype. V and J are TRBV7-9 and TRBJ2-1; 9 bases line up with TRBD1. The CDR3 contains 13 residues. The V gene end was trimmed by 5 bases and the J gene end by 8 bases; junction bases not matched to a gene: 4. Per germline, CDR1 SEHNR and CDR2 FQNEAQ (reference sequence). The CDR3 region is CASSRQGGYEQFF. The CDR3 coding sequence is TGTGCCAGCAGCCGACAGGGGGGATATGAGCAGTTCTTC. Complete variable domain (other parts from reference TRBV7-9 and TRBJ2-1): DTGVSQNPRHKITKRGQNVTFRCDPISEHNRLYWYRQTLGQGPEFLTYFQNEAQLEKSRLLSDRFSAERPKGSFSTLEIQRTEQGDSAMYLCASSRQGGYEQFFGPGTRLTVL.

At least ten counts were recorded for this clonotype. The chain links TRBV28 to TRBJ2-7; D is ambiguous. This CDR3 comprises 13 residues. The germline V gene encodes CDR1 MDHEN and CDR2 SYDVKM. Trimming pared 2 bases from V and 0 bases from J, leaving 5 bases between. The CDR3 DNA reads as TGTGCCAGCAGTTTAGTTGCCTCCTACGAGCAGTACTTC. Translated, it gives CASSLVASYEQYF.

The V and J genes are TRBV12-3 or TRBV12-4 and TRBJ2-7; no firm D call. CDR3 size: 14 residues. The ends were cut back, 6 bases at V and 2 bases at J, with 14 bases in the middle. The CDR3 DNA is TGTGCCAGCAGCCTAGGCACCCTCACCTACGAGCAGTACTTC. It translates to CASSLGTLTYEQYF.

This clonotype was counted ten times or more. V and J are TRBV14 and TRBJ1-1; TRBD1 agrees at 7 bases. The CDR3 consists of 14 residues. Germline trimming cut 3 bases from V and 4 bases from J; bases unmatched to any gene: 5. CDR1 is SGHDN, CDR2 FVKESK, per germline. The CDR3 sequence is CASSQETGTTEAFF. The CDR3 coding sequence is TGTGCCAGCAGCCAGGAGACAGGGACCACTGAAGCTTTCTTT.

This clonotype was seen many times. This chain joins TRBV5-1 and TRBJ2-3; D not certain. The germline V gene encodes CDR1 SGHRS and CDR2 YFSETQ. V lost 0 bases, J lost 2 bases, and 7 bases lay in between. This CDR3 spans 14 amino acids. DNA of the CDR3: TGCGCCAGCAGCTTGGTTTGGGACACAGATACGCAGTATTTT. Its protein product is CASSLVWDTDTQYF.

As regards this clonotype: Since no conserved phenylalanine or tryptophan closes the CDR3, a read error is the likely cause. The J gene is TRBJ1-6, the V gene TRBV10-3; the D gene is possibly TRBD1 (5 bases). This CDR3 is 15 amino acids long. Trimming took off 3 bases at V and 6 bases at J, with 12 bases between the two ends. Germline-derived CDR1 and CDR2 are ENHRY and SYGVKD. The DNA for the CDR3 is TGTGCCATCAGTGACGAAGGGGTGGGTAATTCACCCCTCCACACT. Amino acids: CAISDEGVGNSPLHT.

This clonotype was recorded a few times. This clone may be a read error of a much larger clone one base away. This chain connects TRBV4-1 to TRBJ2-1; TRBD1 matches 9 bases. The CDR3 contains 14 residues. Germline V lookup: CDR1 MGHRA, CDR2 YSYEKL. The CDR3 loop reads CASSRDRALNGQFF. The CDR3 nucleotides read TGCGCCAGCAGCCGGGACAGGGCTCTCAATGGGCAGTTCTTC.

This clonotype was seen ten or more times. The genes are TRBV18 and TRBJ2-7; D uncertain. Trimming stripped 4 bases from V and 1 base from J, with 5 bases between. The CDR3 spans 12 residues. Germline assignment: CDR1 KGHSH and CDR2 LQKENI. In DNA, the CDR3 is TGTGCCAGCTCACTGGATTCCTACGAGCAGTACTTC. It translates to CASSLDSYEQYF. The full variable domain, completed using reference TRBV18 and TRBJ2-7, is NAGVMQNPRHLVRRRGQEARLRCSPMKGHSHVYWYRQLPEEGLKFMVYLQKENIIDESGMPKERFSAEFPKEGPSILRIQQVVRGDSAAYFCASSLDSYEQYFGPGTRLTVT.

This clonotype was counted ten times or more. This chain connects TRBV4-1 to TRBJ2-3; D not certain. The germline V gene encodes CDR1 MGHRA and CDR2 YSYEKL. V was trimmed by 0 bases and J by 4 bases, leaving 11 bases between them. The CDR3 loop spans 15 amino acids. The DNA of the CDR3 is TGCGCCAGCAGCCAAGACCCCCCGCCCCCAGATACGCAGTATTTT. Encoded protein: CASSQDPPPPDTQYF.